This note documents a single T cell receptor (beta chain) sequence. What it recognizes is unknown. The CDR3 has 13 residues. The V end lost 2 bases, the J end lost 6 bases, and 5 bases lay between the germline ends. The sample comes from a study of T cell responses to AZD1222 COVID-19 vaccine. Study-wide results and limits: Possibly, clonal diversity was underestimated; donors were largely white British and included more females. Spike-wide vaccine-associated CD4 TCRs dominated at 160-218 and 743-854. Among spike-specific TCRs, nearly half reportedly target unmutated variant regions.

Libraries were prepared by immunoSEQ multiplex PCR; TCRdb keeps only in-frame clonotypes and omits some of them. The sample holds some 200,000 clones, approximately 94% seen once. This TCR was sampled from an adult in good health. The J gene is TRBJ1-6, the V gene TRBV12-3 or TRBV12-4; D is ambiguous. The sample was peripheral blood, taken on day 0 of MenACWY control vaccination. The CDR3 protein is CASSLKANSPLHF. The CDR3, as DNA: TGTGCCAGCAGTTTAAAGGCTAATTCACCCCTCCACTTT.